What follows are 7 T cell receptor beta chains derived from one specimen sequenced in a study of blood T cell repertoires in COVID-19 (dated by TCRdb to the early 2020s). Library creation used the immunoSEQ multiplex PCR assay. Sourced from immuneACCESS, this table was stored by TCRdb with only in-frame sequences that have V and J called. A share of the clones is absent; for the studies checked, an unresolved V gene accounts for under half, and the remainder has no known explanation. For this sample the table gives roughly 100,000 clones, of which approximately 92% were detected only once. The top ten clones comprise more than 5% of the sample. Sample: peripheral blood. The receptors here all came from a man aged 50 to 59 with active COVID-19.

This sequence joins TRBV5-1 and TRBJ2-3; TRBD2 agrees at 11 bases. Unmatched junction bases numbered 10, after V lost 3 bases and J lost 4 bases. Germline values: CDR1 SGHRS, CDR2 YFSETQ. CDR3 size: 17 residues. The DNA of the CDR3 is TGCGCCAGCAGCTCATCCTTAGCGGGAGGGTTGGCAGATACGCAGTATTTT. As protein: CASSSSLAGGLADTQYF. Together with reference TRBV5-1 and TRBJ2-3, the CDR3 gives the full variable domain: KAGVTQTPRYLIKTRGQQVTLSCSPISGHRSVSWYQQTPGQGLQFLFEYFSETQRNKGNFPGRFSGRQFSNSRSEMNVSTLELGDSALYLCASSSSLAGGLADTQYFGPGTRLTVL.

This clone appeared once. CDR3 sequence reads: CASSESGSRETQYF. CDR3 in DNA: TGTGCCAGCAGCGAGAGCGGGAGTCGGGAGACCCAGTACTTC. The chain employs TRBV5-6 and TRBJ2-5, with 8 bases matching TRBD2. Germline loops: CDR1 SGHDT, CDR2 YYEEEE. The CDR3 is 14 amino acids. The ends lost 4 bases at V and 5 bases at J; junction bases unmatched: 7. Full variable domain (rest looked up from reference TRBV5-6 and TRBJ2-5): DAGVTQSPTHLIKTRGQQVTLRCSPKSGHDTVSWYQQALGQGPQFIFQYYEEEERQRGNFPDRFSGHQFPNYSSELNVNALLLGDSALYLCASSESGSRETQYFGPGTRLLVL.

The chain has TRBV12-3 or TRBV12-4 and TRBJ2-7, with 7 bases fitting TRBD1. This CDR3 has 13 amino acids. With 3 bases clipped from V and 2 bases from J, the junction kept 1 base outside the gene matches. CDR3 region: CASSFQGAYEQYF. Here the CDR3 DNA reads TGTGCCAGCAGTTTTCAGGGGGCCTACGAGCAGTACTTC.

The rearrangement uses TRBV4-1 and TRBJ1-2; 7 bases match TRBD1. Trimming cost V 3 bases and J 2 bases; bases outside gene matches: 0. This CDR3 spans 13 amino acids. The germline CDR1 and CDR2 sequences are MGHRA and YSYEKL. Here the CDR3 DNA reads TGCGCCAGCAGCCAGGGACAGAACTATGGCTACACCTTC. The encoded protein is CASSQGQNYGYTF.

The chain links TRBV5-1 to TRBJ2-5; D is ambiguous. Trimming stripped 1 base from V and 2 bases from J, with 6 bases between. This CDR3 region has 13 residues. Germline assignment: CDR1 SGHRS and CDR2 YFSETQ. The CDR3, as DNA: TGCGCCAGCAGCTTGTCAGCGCAAGAGACCCAGTACTTC. This gives the protein CASSLSAQETQYF.

V usage is TRBV7-8 and J usage is TRBJ2-4; D ambiguous. This CDR3 contains 14 residues. V lost 1 base to trimming and J lost 0 bases, with 4 bases between them. Germline-derived CDR1 and CDR2 are SGHVS and FQNEAQ. The CDR3 bases are TGTGCCAGCAGCTTAGAACTAGCCAAAAACATTCAGTACTTC. This translates into CASSLELAKNIQYF.

This sequence joins TRBV14 and TRBJ2-3; D perhaps matches TRBD1 (7 bases). CDR1 and CDR2 (germline): SGHDN, FVKESK. The CDR3 totals 17 residues. With 1 base removed from V and 1 base from J, the gap between germline ends came to 15 bases. The CDR3 nucleotides are TGTGCCAGCAGCCAAGTAGGAGGGGGCGCAGGCACAGATACGCAGTATTTT. Its protein product is CASSQVGGGAGTDTQYF.